The T cell receptor (beta chain) described here comes from a study of OX40 agonist ivuxolimab in advanced cancers. Only in-frame clones appear in the TCRdb table, and some are missing; sequencing was by immunoSEQ multiplex PCR. This sample has 25,000 to 35,000 clones, with 75% to 90% found just once. CDR3 length equals 14 residues. V lost 6 bases, J lost 3 bases, and 15 bases lay in between. Germline V gene lookup returns CDR1 MGHRA and CDR2 YSYEKL. There are a few counts of this clone. V and J are TRBV4-1 and TRBJ2-7; the D is unclear. Sequencing used CD4+ or CD8+ T cells sorted from blood, obtained in a trial of the OX40 agonist ivuxolimab. This clonotype was sampled from an adult with an advanced solid tumor such as melanoma, head and neck, liver or kidney cancer. The CDR3 sequence is CASSPSDRYYEQYF. The CDR3 region has the DNA TGCGCCAGCAGTCCTTCGGACCGGTACTACGAGCAGTACTTC.